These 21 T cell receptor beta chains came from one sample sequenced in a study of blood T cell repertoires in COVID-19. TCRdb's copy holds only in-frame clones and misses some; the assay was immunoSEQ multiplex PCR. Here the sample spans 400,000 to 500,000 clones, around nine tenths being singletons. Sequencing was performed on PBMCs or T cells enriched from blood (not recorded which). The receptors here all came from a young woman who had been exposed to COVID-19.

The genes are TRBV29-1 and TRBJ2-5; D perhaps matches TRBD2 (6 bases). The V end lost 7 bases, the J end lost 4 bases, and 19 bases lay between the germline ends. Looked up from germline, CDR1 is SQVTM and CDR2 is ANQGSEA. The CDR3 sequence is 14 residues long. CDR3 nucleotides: TGCAGCGCTCGACGGGCCCAGGGAGGAGAGACCCAGTACTTC. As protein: CSARRAQGGETQYF. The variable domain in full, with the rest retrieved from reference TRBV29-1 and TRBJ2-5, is SAVISQKPSRDICQRGTSLTIQCQVDSQVTMMFWYRQQPGQSLTLIATANQGSEATYESGFVIDKFPISRPNLTFSTLTVSNMSPEDSSIYLCSARRAQGGETQYFGPGTRLLVL.

The CDR3 here is CASTPGHGTAYSNQPQHF. Written as DNA, the CDR3 is TGTGCCAGCACCCCAGGGCATGGGACAGCCTATAGCAATCAGCCCCAGCATTTT. The chain joins TRBV28 to TRBJ1-5; TRBD1 matches at 7 bases. The length of the CDR3 is 18 residues. The trim removed 7 bases at V and 0 bases at J, leaving 15 bases unmatched. CDR1 and CDR2 (germline): MDHEN, SYDVKM.

DNA of the CDR3: TGTGCCAGCAGCTCGGGACAGGATTATGGCTACACCTTC. Encoded protein: CASSSGQDYGYTF. The J gene is TRBJ1-2, the V gene TRBV7-2; TRBD1 matches 8 bases. From germline, CDR1 is SGHTA and CDR2 FQGNSA. The length of the CDR3 is 13 residues. J lost 5 bases, V lost 4 bases, and 3 bases had no gene match.

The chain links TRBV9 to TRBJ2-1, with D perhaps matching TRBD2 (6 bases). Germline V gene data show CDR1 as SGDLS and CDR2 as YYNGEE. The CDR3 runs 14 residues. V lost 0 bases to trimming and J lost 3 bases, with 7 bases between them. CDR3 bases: TGTGCCAGCAGCGTAGACGGGAGCTACAATGAGCAGTTCTTC. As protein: CASSVDGSYNEQFF.

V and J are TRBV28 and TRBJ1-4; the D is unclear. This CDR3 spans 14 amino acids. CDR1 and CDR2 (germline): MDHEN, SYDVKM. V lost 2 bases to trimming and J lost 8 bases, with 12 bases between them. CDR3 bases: TGTGCCAGCAGTTTACCCCAAGGCGGCGAAAAACTGTTTTTT. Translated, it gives CASSLPQGGEKLFF. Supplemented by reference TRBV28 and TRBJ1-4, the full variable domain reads DVKVTQSSRYLVKRTGEKVFLECVQDMDHENMFWYRQDPGLGLRLIYFSYDVKMKEKGDIPEGYSVSREKKERFSLILESASTNQTSMYLCASSLPQGGEKLFFGSGTQLSVL.

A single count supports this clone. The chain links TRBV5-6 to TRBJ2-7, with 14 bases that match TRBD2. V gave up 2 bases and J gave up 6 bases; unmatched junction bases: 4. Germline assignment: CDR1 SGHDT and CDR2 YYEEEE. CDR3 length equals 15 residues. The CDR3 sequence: CASSFPGLAGGEQYF. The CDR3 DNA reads TGTGCCAGCAGCTTCCCAGGACTAGCGGGAGGCGAGCAGTACTTC.

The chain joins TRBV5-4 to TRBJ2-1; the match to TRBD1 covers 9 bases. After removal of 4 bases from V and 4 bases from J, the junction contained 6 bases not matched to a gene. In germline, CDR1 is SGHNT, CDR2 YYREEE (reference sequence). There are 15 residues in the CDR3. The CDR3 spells CASSARDRDYNEQFF. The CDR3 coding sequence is TGTGCCAGCAGCGCCCGGGACAGGGATTACAATGAGCAGTTCTTC.

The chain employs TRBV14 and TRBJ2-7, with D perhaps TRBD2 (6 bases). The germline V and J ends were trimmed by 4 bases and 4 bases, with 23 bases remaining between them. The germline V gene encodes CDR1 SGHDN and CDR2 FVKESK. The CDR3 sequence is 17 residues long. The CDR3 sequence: CASSLAFTGTHYYEQYF. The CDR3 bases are TGTGCCAGCAGCCTAGCTTTCACCGGGACTCACTATTACGAGCAGTACTTC.

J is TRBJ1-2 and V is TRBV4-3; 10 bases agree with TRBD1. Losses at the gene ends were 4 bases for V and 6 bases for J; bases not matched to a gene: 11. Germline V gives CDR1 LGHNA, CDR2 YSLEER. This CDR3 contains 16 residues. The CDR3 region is CASSRDSTGQGNGYTF. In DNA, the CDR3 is TGCGCCAGCAGCCGAGACAGCACGGGACAGGGGAATGGCTACACCTTC.

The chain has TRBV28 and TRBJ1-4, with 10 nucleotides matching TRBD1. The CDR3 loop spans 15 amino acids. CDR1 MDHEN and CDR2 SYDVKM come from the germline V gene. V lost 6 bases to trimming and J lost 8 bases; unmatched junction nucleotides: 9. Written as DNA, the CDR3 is TGTGCCAGCAGGCCGGGACAGGGGATGGTGGAAAAACTGTTTTTT. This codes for CASRPGQGMVEKLFF.

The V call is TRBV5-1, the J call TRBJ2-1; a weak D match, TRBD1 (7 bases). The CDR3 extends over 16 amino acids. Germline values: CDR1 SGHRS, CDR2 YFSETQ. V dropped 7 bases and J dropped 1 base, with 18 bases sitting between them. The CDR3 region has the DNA TGCGCCAGCCGGGCCCAGACAGGGAGGTCCTACAATGAGCAGTTCTTC. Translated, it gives CASRAQTGRSYNEQFF.

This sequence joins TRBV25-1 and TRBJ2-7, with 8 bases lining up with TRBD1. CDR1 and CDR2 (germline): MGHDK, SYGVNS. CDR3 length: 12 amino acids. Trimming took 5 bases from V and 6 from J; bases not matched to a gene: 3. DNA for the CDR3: TGTGCCAGCAGTACAACAGGGGGCGAGCAGTACTTC. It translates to CASSTTGGEQYF.

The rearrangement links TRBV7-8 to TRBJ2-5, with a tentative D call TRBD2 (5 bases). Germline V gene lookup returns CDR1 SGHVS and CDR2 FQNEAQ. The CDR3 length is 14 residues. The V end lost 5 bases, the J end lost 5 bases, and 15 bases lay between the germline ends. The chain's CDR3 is CASSDTLAAETQYF. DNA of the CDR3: TGTGCCAGCAGCGACACGCTAGCCGCCGAGACCCAGTACTTC.

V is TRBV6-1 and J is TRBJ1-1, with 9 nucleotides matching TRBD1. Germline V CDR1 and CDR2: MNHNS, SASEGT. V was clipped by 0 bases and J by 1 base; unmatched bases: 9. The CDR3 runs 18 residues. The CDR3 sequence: CASSEAGTGRGQNTEAFF. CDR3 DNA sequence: TGTGCCAGCAGTGAAGCGGGGACAGGGAGGGGGCAGAACACTGAAGCTTTCTTT.

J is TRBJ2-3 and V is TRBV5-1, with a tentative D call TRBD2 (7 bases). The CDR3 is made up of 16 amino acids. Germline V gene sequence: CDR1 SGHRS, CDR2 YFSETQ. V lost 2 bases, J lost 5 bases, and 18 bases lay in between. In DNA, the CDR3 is TGCGCCAGCAGCTTCTCAGGACAGAGCGGGGTAGATACGCAGTATTTT. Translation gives CASSFSGQSGVDTQYF.

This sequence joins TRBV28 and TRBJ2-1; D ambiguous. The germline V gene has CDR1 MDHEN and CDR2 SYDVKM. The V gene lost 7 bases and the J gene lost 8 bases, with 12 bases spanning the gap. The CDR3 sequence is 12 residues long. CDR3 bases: TGTGCCAGCACCTCTTCGCGCGATGAGCAGTTCTTC. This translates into CASTSSRDEQFF.

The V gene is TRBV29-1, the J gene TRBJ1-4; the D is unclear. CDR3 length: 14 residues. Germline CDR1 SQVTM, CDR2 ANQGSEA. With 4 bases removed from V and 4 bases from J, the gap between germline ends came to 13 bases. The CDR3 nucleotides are TGCAGCGTTGCGGTCGGAGGAAATAATGAAAAACTGTTTTTT. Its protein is CSVAVGGNNEKLFF.

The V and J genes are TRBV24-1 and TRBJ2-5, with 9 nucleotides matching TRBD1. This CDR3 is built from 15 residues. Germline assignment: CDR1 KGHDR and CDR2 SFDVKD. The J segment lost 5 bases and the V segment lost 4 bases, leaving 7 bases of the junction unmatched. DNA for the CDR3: TGTGCCACCAGTGACCGGACAGGGGTTGGGGAGACCCAGTACTTC. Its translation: CATSDRTGVGETQYF.

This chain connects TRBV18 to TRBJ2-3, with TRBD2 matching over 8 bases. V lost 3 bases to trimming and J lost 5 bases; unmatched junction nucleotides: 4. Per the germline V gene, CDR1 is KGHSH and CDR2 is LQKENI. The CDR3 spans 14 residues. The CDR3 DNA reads TGTGCCAGCTCACCTGCACTAGCGGAAGATACGCAGTATTTT. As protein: CASSPALAEDTQYF.

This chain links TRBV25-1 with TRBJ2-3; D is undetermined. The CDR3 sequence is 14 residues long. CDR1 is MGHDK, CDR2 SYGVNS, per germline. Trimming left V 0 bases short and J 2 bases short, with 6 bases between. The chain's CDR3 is CASSEYHNTDTQYF. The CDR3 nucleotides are TGTGCCAGCAGTGAATACCACAACACAGATACGCAGTATTTT.

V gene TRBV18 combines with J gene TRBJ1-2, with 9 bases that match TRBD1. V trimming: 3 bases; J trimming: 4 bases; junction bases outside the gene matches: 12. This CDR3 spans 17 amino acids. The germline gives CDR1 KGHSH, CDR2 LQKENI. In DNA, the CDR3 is TGTGCCAGCTCACCGATCGTCCAGACAGGGGGTAGCTATGGCTACACCTTC. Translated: CASSPIVQTGGSYGYTF.